This T cell receptor beta chain was sequenced during a study of early T cells in non-severe SARS-CoV-2 infection. Study-wide background: Sequenced bulk RNA came from whole blood that was unsorted, and chains were unpaired. Broader study findings: Matching with VDJdb favored anti-spike CD8 responses (missing private and CD4 specificities).

The TCR library protocol was used to attach unique molecular identifiers. These identifiers were attached to individual cDNA molecules. From the 5' RACE reads, TCRdb called clonotypes with MiXCR, one entry per CDR3 protein. The table includes 50,000 to 80,000 distinct CDR3 sequences, 7% to 10% detected once. V was clipped by 1 base and J by 1 base, with 10 bases between them. The length of the CDR3 is 15 residues. Looked up from germline, CDR1 is SEHNR and CDR2 is FQNEAQ (reference sequence). This clonotype was counted a few times. The target antigen is unknown. This receptor was identified in an adult who was a healthcare worker with PCR-confirmed SARS-CoV-2 infection or an uninfected control (not recorded which). The specimen was whole blood, collected at baseline. The rearrangement links TRBV7-9 to TRBJ1-2, with D uncertain. The CDR3 sequence is CASSLVAAFNYGYTF. The CDR3 DNA reads as TGTGCCAGCAGCTTAGTGGCTGCATTTAACTATGGCTACACCTTC.